Listed here are 30 T cell receptor beta chains from one sample, sequenced in a study of beta chain features in type 1 diabetes. The study's findings and limits: TCRB CDR3s from Type 1 diabetes patients were moderately but significantly shorter in all four CD4+ subsets.

Sequencing targeted expressed TCRB transcripts, as all isolated RNA had been reverse transcribed. Libraries were prepared by immunoSEQ multiplex PCR; TCRdb keeps only in-frame clonotypes and omits some of them. Among 100,000 to 150,000 clones listed, around 10% were seen once. Antigens of these TCRs are unknown. Sequencing was carried out using central memory CD4+ T cells from blood. The receptors were gathered from a man aged 25-45 years with type 1 diabetes.

This clone was seen only a few times. The V gene is TRBV2, the J gene TRBJ2-4, with a tentative D call TRBD1 (6 bases). This CDR3 comprises 13 residues. CDR1 SNHLY and CDR2 FYNNEI come from the germline V gene. V lost 8 bases and J 7 bases, leaving 15 bases between the germline ends. The CDR3 reads CASLRTGMNIQYF. CDR3 DNA sequence: TGTGCCAGCCTTCGTACAGGGATGAACATTCAGTACTTC.

This clone was observed a few times. V and J are TRBV5-1 and TRBJ2-5, with TRBD2 identical over 14 bases. The CDR3 contains 16 residues. In germline, CDR1 is SGHRS, CDR2 YFSETQ. V gave up 5 bases and J gave up 4 bases; unmatched junction bases: 7. The chain's CDR3 is CASSPTGLAGGETQYF. DNA for the CDR3: TGCGCCAGCAGTCCAACTGGACTAGCGGGGGGAGAGACCCAGTACTTC.

CDR3 DNA: TGTGCCAGCTCACCAACCGGGACTAGCGGTTGGATCGTCCTGACTTTC. Protein: CASSPTGTSGWIVLTF. The chain combines TRBV18 with TRBJ2-6; TRBD2 agrees at 11 bases. The CDR3 has 16 residues. From germline, CDR1 is KGHSH and CDR2 LQKENI. V was clipped by 2 bases and J by 12 bases; unmatched bases: 9.

This chain links TRBV6-5 with TRBJ1-2; tentatively, D is TRBD1 (6 bases). CDR1 and CDR2 from the germline V gene are MNHEY and SVGAGI. This CDR3 comprises 14 residues. Trimming took off 6 bases at V and 0 bases at J, with 11 bases between the two ends. CDR3 sequence reads: CASSRDTANYGYTF. For the CDR3, the DNA is TGTGCCAGCAGCCGGGACACAGCTAACTATGGCTACACCTTC.

V usage is TRBV28 and J usage is TRBJ1-5; tentatively, D is TRBD1 (5 bases). Germline CDR1 is MDHEN and CDR2 is SYDVKM. The CDR3 sequence is 13 residues long. Deletions cut 7 bases from V and 0 bases from J, with 7 bases between. The CDR3 loop is CASKGYSNQPQHF. The CDR3 DNA reads as TGTGCCAGCAAGGGGTATAGCAATCAGCCCCAGCATTTT.

The chain has TRBV28 and TRBJ1-5; 9 nucleotides match TRBD1. CDR1 MDHEN and CDR2 SYDVKM come from the germline V gene. Trimming took 5 bases from V and 2 from J; bases not matched to a gene: 4. The CDR3 spans 15 residues. CDR3 DNA sequence: TGTGCCAGCAGTACAGGGGGCTGGGGCAATCAGCCCCAGCATTTT. Its translation: CASSTGGWGNQPQHF.

The chain combines TRBV5-6 with TRBJ2-3; 16 bases agree with TRBD2. The CDR3 length is 19 residues. Trimming cost V 4 bases and J 4 bases; bases outside gene matches: 12. CDR1 is SGHDT and CDR2 is YYEEEE in the germline V gene. CDR3 coding DNA: TGTGCCAGCAGCACCTCGGGACTAGCGGGGGGGCCTAGGGCAGATACGCAGTATTTT. It is translated as CASSTSGLAGGPRADTQYF. Using reference TRBV5-6 and TRBJ2-3 for the parts outside the CDR3, the full variable domain is DAGVTQSPTHLIKTRGQQVTLRCSPKSGHDTVSWYQQALGQGPQFIFQYYEEEERQRGNFPDRFSGHQFPNYSSELNVNALLLGDSALYLCASSTSGLAGGPRADTQYFGPGTRLTVL.

The chain joins TRBV4-3 to TRBJ2-5, with D uncertain. This CDR3 has 14 amino acids. Germline V CDR1 and CDR2: LGHNA, YSLEER. V was shortened by 3 bases and J by 3 bases, with 11 bases between the two germline ends. CDR3 loop: CASSHPASKETQYF. The CDR3 coding sequence is TGCGCCAGCAGCCACCCAGCTAGTAAAGAGACCCAGTACTTC.

This clone has more than one count but fewer than ten. The genes are TRBV7-6 and TRBJ2-1; the D is unclear. The CDR3 is 11 residues long. Germline CDR1 is SGHVS and CDR2 is FNYEAQ. Trimming removed 1 base at V and 10 bases at J, with 5 bases between. The CDR3 nucleotides are TGTGCCAGCAGCTTAGAAGAGGAGCAGTTCTTC. Translated: CASSLEEEQFF.

This chain joins TRBV5-4 and TRBJ1-2; TRBD1 matches at 7 bases. CDR1 and CDR2 from the germline V gene are SGHNT and YYREEE (reference sequence). The CDR3 totals 14 residues. The V segment lost 4 bases and the J segment 3 bases; nucleotides outside the gene matches: 6. In nucleotides, the CDR3 is TGTGCCAGCAGCCCCGGAGGGGGCGACTATGGCTACACCTTC. This gives the protein CASSPGGGDYGYTF.

The rearrangement joins TRBV29-1 to TRBJ2-7; 10 positions agree with TRBD2. This CDR3 region has 15 residues. J gave up 3 bases and V 0 bases, and 5 bases lay outside the gene matches. The germline CDR1 and CDR2 sequences are SQVTM and ANQGSEA. The CDR3 nucleotides are TGCAGCGTTGAAGAAGGAGCGGGGGGGCTCTACGAGCAGTACTTC. As protein: CSVEEGAGGLYEQYF.

This clone was counted between two and nine times. The chain has TRBV2 and TRBJ2-3; 9 bases match TRBD2. CDR1 and CDR2 (germline): SNHLY, FYNNEI. The CDR3 has 15 amino acids. V was pared by 8 bases and J by 1 base, with 7 bases of the junction left unmatched. The CDR3 loop reads CASLGKRGGTDTQYF. For the CDR3, the DNA is TGTGCCAGCCTGGGGAAGCGGGGGGGCACAGATACGCAGTATTTT.

This clone occurred a few times. V is TRBV28 and J is TRBJ2-5, with 7 positions matching TRBD1. The V gene end was trimmed by 4 bases and the J gene end by 2 bases; junction bases not matched to a gene: 4. Per the germline V gene, CDR1 is MDHEN and CDR2 is SYDVKM. CDR3 length: 14 residues. The CDR3 coding sequence is TGTGCCAGCAGTTCCCCGGGACAGCAAGAGACCCAGTACTTC. Protein sequence: CASSSPGQQETQYF.

V gene TRBV19 combines with J gene TRBJ2-7, with 7 bases fitting TRBD1. The ends lost 4 bases at V and 4 bases at J; junction bases unmatched: 4. This CDR3 contains 13 residues. Germline lookup yields CDR1 LNHDA and CDR2 SQIVND (reference sequence). The CDR3 reads CASSTGQWYEQYF. Here the CDR3 DNA reads TGTGCCAGTAGTACGGGACAGTGGTACGAGCAGTACTTC.

This chain uses TRBV27 with TRBJ1-1; possibly TRBD1 for D (5 bases). The CDR3 covers 17 residues. Germline CDR1 reads MNHEY; CDR2 reads SMNVEV (reference sequence). The V and J ends lost 5 bases and 6 bases respectively, with 25 bases between them. The CDR3: CASSLRLLGQGRPEAFF. CDR3 DNA: TGTGCCAGCAGTCTACGCCTTCTGGGGCAGGGTAGACCTGAAGCTTTCTTT.

The genes are TRBV7-2 and TRBJ1-2; D is unclear. CDR1 and CDR2 from the germline V gene are SGHTA and FQGNSA. The CDR3 is 13 amino acids. Trimming shortened V by 5 bases and J by 4 bases, and 11 bases separated the two germline ends. The CDR3 DNA sequence: TGTGCCAGCAGCCCCCAGGTGGCCTATGGCTACACCTTC. It specifies CASSPQVAYGYTF. Together with reference TRBV7-2 and TRBJ1-2, the CDR3 gives the full variable domain: GAGVSQSPSNKVTEKGKDVELRCDPISGHTALYWYRQSLGQGLEFLIYFQGNSAPDKSGLPSDRFSAERTGGSVSTLTIQRTQQEDSAVYLCASSPQVAYGYTFGSGTRLTVV.

The chain couples TRBV6-1 to TRBJ2-6, with 8 bases fitting TRBD1. The length of the CDR3 is 19 residues. Looked up from germline, CDR1 is MNHNS and CDR2 is SASEGT. Germline trimming cut 2 bases from V and 0 bases from J; bases unmatched to any gene: 9. The CDR3 DNA reads TGTGCCAGCAGTGAAATGGGCGGGACAGGAGCCTCTGGGGCCAACGTCCTGACTTTC. Translated: CASSEMGGTGASGANVLTF.

This clone appeared many times. The chain combines TRBV7-8 with TRBJ2-7; 9 bases are a match to TRBD1. J gave up 6 bases and V 7 bases, and 13 bases lay outside the gene matches. The CDR3 spans 15 residues. The V gene's germline CDR1 is SGHVS and CDR2 FQNEAQ. In DNA, the CDR3 is TGTGCCAGCACCACACTGGGACAGGGAGCGGGCGAGCAGTACTTC. This sequence encodes CASTTLGQGAGEQYF.

As DNA, the CDR3 is TGTGCCAGCAGCCAAGTGCGGGATCCCTCCTACGAGCAGTACTTC. Translating it yields CASSQVRDPSYEQYF. The rearrangement joins TRBV5-4 to TRBJ2-7; a weak D match, TRBD2 (6 bases). Per germline, CDR1 SGHNT and CDR2 YYREEE (reference sequence). This CDR3 region has 15 residues. V was cut by 4 bases and J by 0 bases, with 14 bases left in between.

There are a few counts of this clone. The same CDR3 is also encoded by other DNA sequences in this sample. CDR3 coding DNA: TGCGCCAGCAGCGGGTTAGCGGGCGAAGAGACCCAGTACTTC. As protein: CASSGLAGEETQYF. This chain links TRBV5-1 with TRBJ2-5, with 7 bases matching TRBD2. The CDR3 extends over 14 amino acids. Unmatched junction bases numbered 6, after V lost 4 bases and J lost 3 bases. Per germline, CDR1 SGHRS and CDR2 YFSETQ.

The sample holds a few counts of this clone. J is TRBJ1-2 and V is TRBV28; no definite D call. The CDR3 has 14 residues. V shed 6 bases and J shed 5 bases, with 16 bases lying between them. Germline CDR1 and CDR2: MDHEN and SYDVKM. CDR3 sequence: CASRTGSHAYGYTF. The CDR3 nucleotides are TGTGCCAGCAGAACCGGGTCGCACGCTTATGGCTACACCTTC.

This clone occurred a few times. The chain joins TRBV6-5 to TRBJ1-1; no clear D. Germline V gives CDR1 MNHEY, CDR2 SVGAGI. This CDR3 spans 13 amino acids. Between the trimmed V and J ends, which lost 4 bases and 10 bases, there was a span of 16 bases. The CDR3 nucleotides are TGTGCCAGCAGTTCGGGCGGCGCTCGGGGAGCTTTCTTT. It yields the protein CASSSGGARGAFF.

The V call is TRBV29-1, the J call TRBJ2-7; the match to TRBD1 covers 8 bases. CDR1 and CDR2 from the germline V gene are SQVTM and ANQGSEA. This CDR3 comprises 13 residues. V lost 7 bases and J lost 4; bases outside the gene matches: 9. Written as DNA, the CDR3 is TGCAGCGCCACAGGGGGACTTCAATACGAGCAGTACTTC. Encoded protein: CSATGGLQYEQYF.

This clone was detected a few times. The genes are TRBV6-6 and TRBJ2-3, with D possibly matching TRBD1 (6 bases). The CDR3 runs 15 residues. V gave up 6 bases and J gave up 0 bases, with 13 bases separating them. Germline values: CDR1 MNHNY, CDR2 SVGAGI (reference sequence). In DNA, the CDR3 is TGTGCCAGCAGCGCGGACAGCTGGAGCACAGATACGCAGTATTTT. Protein sequence: CASSADSWSTDTQYF.

The chain uses TRBV4-2 and TRBJ2-2, with TRBD2 matching over 8 bases. Germline values: CDR1 LGHNA, CDR2 YNFKEQ. This CDR3 contains 17 residues. V shed 6 bases, J shed 1 base, and the junction held 10 bases outside the gene matches. The CDR3 here is CASSLSDLAGNTGELFF. CDR3 bases: TGTGCCAGCAGTCTTAGTGATCTAGCGGGGAACACCGGGGAGCTGTTTTTT.

CDR3 coding DNA: TGTGCCAGCAAAGGACAGGGGGACACCGGGGAGCTGTTTTTT. It codes for CASKGQGDTGELFF. The V gene is TRBV18, the J gene TRBJ2-2; 10 bases align to TRBD1. Germline V gene data show CDR1 as KGHSH and CDR2 as LQKENI. CDR3 size: 14 residues. Losses at the gene ends were 8 bases for V and 3 bases for J; bases not matched to a gene: 3.

This clone was seen a handful of times. The genes are TRBV4-2 and TRBJ2-5; D is unresolved. V lost 0 bases and J 1 base, leaving 9 bases between the germline ends. The germline gives CDR1 LGHNA, CDR2 YNFKEQ. CDR3 length: 15 amino acids. The CDR3 DNA reads TGTGCCAGCAGCCAAGAAAGGAACAGCCAAGAGACCCAGTACTTC. Translation: CASSQERNSQETQYF.

The V and J genes are TRBV6-5 and TRBJ2-7; TRBD2 might be the D (6 bases). CDR3 size: 14 residues. The V gene lost 6 bases and the J gene lost 0 bases, with 12 bases spanning the gap. Germline V gene data show CDR1 as MNHEY and CDR2 as SVGAGI. The CDR3 DNA follows: TGTGCCAGCAGACTCGGGACTGCCTCCTACGAGCAGTACTTC. Translated, it gives CASRLGTASYEQYF.

This chain joins TRBV11-3 and TRBJ2-1, with D possibly TRBD2 on 6 matching bases. Trimming pared 6 bases from V and 11 bases from J, leaving 14 bases between. Germline CDR1 reads SGHNT; CDR2 reads YENEEA. This CDR3 is 12 amino acids long. This CDR3 is CASSRSGFKQFF. CDR3 DNA sequence: TGTGCCAGCAGTCGTAGCGGTTTCAAGCAGTTCTTC.

This chain links TRBV7-9 with TRBJ2-7; D gene ambiguous. Germline CDR1 and CDR2: SEHNR and FQNEAQ (reference sequence). Trimming stripped 1 base from V and 3 bases from J, with 7 bases between. The CDR3 is 13 residues long. As DNA, the CDR3 is TGTGCCAGCAGCTTAGGAGGAGTCTACGAGCAGTACTTC. Translating it yields CASSLGGVYEQYF.